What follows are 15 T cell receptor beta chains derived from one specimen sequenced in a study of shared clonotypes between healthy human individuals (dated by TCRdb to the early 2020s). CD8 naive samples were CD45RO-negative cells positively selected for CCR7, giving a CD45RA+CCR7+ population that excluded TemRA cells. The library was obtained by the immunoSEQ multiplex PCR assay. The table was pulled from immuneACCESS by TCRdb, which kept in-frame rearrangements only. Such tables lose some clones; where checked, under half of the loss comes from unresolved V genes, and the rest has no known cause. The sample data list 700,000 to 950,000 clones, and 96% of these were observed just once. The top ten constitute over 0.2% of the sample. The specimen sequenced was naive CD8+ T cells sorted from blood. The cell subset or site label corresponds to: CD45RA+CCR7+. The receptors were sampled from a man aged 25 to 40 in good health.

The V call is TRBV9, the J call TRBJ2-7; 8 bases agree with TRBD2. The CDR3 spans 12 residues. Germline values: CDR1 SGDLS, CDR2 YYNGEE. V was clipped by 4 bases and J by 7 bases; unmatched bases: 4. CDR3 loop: CASSPGGVEQYF. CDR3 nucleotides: TGTGCCAGCAGCCCCGGGGGGGTGGAGCAGTACTTC.

The DNA for the CDR3 is TGTGCCAGCAGGGAAACAGGGGGCGCGGAAACTGAAGCTTTCTTT. It codes for CASRETGGAETEAFF. The V and J genes are TRBV7-6 and TRBJ1-1, with 9 bases fitting TRBD1. The CDR3 has 15 amino acids. With 6 bases clipped from V and 5 bases from J, the junction kept 10 bases outside the gene matches. Germline V gene lookup returns CDR1 SGHVS and CDR2 FNYEAQ.

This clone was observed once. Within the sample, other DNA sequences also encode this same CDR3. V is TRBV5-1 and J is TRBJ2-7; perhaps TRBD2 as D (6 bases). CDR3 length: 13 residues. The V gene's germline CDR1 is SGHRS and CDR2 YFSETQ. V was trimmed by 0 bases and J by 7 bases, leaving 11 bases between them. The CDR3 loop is CASSLVSGREQYF. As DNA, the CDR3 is TGCGCCAGCAGCTTGGTTAGCGGCCGAGAGCAGTACTTC.

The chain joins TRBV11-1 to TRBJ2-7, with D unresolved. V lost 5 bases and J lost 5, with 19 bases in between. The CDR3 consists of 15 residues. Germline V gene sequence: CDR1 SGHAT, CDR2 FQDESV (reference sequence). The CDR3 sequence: CASSVGLGSSHEQYF. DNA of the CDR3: TGTGCCAGCAGCGTAGGCCTCGGGTCCAGCCACGAGCAGTACTTC.

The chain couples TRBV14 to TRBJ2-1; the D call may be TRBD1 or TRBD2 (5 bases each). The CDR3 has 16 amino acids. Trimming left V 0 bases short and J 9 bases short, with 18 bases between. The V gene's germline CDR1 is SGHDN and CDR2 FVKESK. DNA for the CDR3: TGTGCCAGCAGCCAAGATTTCGGGGCGTTGTGGGGTGAGCAGTTCTTC. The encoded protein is CASSQDFGALWGEQFF.

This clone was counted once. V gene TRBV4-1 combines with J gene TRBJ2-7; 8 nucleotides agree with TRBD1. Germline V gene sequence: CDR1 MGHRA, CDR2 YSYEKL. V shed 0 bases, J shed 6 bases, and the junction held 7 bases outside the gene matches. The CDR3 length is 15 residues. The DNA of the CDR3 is TGCGCCAGCAGCCAAGATCTGGACAGGGCCACCGAGCAGTACTTC. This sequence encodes CASSQDLDRATEQYF.

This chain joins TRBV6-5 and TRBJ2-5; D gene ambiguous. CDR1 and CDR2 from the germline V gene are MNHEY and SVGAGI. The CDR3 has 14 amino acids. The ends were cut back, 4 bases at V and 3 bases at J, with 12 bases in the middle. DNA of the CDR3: TGTGCCAGCAGTTCCTCGGCCGATAAAGAGACCCAGTACTTC. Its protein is CASSSSADKETQYF.

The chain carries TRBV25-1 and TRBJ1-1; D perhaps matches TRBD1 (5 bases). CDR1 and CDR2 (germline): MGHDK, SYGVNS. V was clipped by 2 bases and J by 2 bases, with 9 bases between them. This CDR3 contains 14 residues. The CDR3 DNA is TGTGCCAGCAGTGAAGATAGGGGCAACACTGAAGCTTTCTTT. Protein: CASSEDRGNTEAFF.

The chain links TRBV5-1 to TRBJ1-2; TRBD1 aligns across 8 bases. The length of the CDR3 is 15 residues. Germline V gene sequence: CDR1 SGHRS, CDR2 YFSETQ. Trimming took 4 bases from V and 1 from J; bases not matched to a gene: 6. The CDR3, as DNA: TGCGCCAGCAGCCTGCGGACAGGGTATAACTATGGCTACACCTTC. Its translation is CASSLRTGYNYGYTF.

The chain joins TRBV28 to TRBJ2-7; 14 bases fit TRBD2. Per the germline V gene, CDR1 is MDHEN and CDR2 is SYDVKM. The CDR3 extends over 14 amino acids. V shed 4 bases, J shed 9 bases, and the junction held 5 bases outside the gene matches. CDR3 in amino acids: CASSSGTSGRRQYF. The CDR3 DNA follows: TGTGCCAGCAGTTCCGGGACTAGCGGGAGACGGCAGTACTTC.

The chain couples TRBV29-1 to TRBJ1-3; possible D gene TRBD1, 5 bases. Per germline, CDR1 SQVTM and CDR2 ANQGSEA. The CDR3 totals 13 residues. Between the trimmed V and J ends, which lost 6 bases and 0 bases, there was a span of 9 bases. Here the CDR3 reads CSVRGDSGNTIYF. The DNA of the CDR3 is TGCAGCGTGAGGGGAGACTCTGGAAACACCATATATTTT.

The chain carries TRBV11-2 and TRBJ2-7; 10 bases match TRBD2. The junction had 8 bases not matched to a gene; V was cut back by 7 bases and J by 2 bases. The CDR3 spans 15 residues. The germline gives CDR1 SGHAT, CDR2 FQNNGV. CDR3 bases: TGTGCCAGCACTCCGTTGGGACTAGCGACCTACGAGCAGTACTTC. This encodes CASTPLGLATYEQYF.

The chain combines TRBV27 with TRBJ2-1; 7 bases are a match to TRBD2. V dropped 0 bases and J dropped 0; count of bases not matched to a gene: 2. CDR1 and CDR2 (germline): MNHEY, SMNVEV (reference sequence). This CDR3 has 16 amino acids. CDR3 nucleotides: TGTGCCAGCAGTTTATCAAGGACTAGCTCCTACAATGAGCAGTTCTTC. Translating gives CASSLSRTSSYNEQFF.

CDR3 protein: CSGLVGDRGPTRYQETQYF. As DNA, the CDR3 is TGCAGCGGGTTAGTCGGGGACAGGGGGCCGACGCGGTACCAAGAGACCCAGTACTTC. The chain combines TRBV29-1 with TRBJ2-5; 12 nucleotides line up with TRBD1. The CDR3 covers 19 residues. Germline assignment: CDR1 SQVTM and CDR2 ANQGSEA. Unmatched junction bases numbered 18, after V lost 7 bases and J lost 0 bases. The entire variable domain, with the rest obtained from reference TRBV29-1 and TRBJ2-5, is as follows: SAVISQKPSRDICQRGTSLTIQCQVDSQVTMMFWYRQQPGQSLTLIATANQGSEATYESGFVIDKFPISRPNLTFSTLTVSNMSPEDSSIYLCSGLVGDRGPTRYQETQYFGPGTRLLVL.

CDR3 protein: CASSLALGLAQYEQYF. The CDR3 nucleotides read TGTGCCAGCAGCTTAGCCCTGGGACTAGCGCAATACGAGCAGTACTTC. This rearrangement joins TRBV7-2 to TRBJ2-7, with 10 positions matching TRBD2. Germline V gives CDR1 SGHTA, CDR2 FQGNSA. V shed 0 bases and J 4 bases; nucleotides not matched to a gene: 6. The CDR3 runs to 16 residues. The entire variable domain, with the rest obtained from reference TRBV7-2 and TRBJ2-7, is as follows: GAGVSQSPSNKVTEKGKDVELRCDPISGHTALYWYRQSLGQGLEFLIYFQGNSAPDKSGLPSDRFSAERTGGSVSTLTIQRTQQEDSAVYLCASSLALGLAQYEQYFGPGTRLTVT.